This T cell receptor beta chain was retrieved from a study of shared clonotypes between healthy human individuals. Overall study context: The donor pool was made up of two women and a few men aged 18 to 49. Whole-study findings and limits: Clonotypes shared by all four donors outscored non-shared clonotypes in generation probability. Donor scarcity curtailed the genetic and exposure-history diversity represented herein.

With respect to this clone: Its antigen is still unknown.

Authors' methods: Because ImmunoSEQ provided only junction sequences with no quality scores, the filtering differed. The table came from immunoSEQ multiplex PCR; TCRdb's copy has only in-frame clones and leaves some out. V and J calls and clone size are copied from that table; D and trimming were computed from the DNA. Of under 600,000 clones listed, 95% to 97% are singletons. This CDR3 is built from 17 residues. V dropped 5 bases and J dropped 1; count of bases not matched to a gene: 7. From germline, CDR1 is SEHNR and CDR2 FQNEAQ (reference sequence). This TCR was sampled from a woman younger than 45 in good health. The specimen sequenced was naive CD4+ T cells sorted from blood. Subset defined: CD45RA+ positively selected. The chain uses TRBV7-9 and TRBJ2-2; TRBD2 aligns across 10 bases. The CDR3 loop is CASSGTSANLNTGELFF. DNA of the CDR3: TGTGCCAGCAGCGGGACTAGCGCAAATCTGAACACCGGGGAGCTGTTTTTT.